This T cell receptor beta chain is from a study of blood T cell repertoires in COVID-19 (dated by TCRdb to 2018 to 2021). Background for the entire study: The collaborator samples originated in the United States, Italy and Spain and spanned the acute and convalescent phases of COVID-19. The prospective study material was composed of cDNA or gDNA derived from T cells, B-cell-depleted T cells, or PBMCs. The dataset comprised deeply sampled blood TCRbeta repertoires from subjects exposed to, actively infected with, or recovered from COVID-19. Where available, HLA class I and class II types were obtained from metadata supplied by the sample provider rather than from assay-based typing. A de-identified subject ID, COVID-19 status, age in years and sex were almost always included in the sample metadata. The repertoires were released in a freely available public database intended as a resource for research on the immune response to SARS-CoV-2. The samples were drawn from the first 160 participants of the ongoing ImmuneRACE study and from under 1,500 subjects provided by 6 global collaborators.

What the study reported, not specific to this receptor: The amount of clinical and demographic metadata varied by source and participant and was provided uncurated.

Deletion took 0 bases off V and 0 bases off J, with a span of 16 bases between the germline ends. The CDR3 numbers 18 residues from cysteine through phenylalanine. The DNA shown is the 54-base CDR3, in frame from base 1. As encoded in the germline V gene, CDR1 is SGHDT while CDR2 is YYEEEE. This clone appeared many times. Its antigen specificity is not known. Qualities for individual bases were not recorded, and no much larger clone is one base off. TCRbeta CDR3 regions were amplified from genomic DNA using the immunoSEQ Assay, a bias-controlled multiplex PCR. The original methods were these. Nucleated cell counts per sample were estimated from amplification of reference gene primers within the assay. To quantify the absolute abundance of each unique TCRbeta CDR3 rearrangement, sequence reads were collapsed and filtered. Productive Simpson clonality was computed per sample as the square root of Simpson's diversity index over productive rearrangements. Not all clones reach the TCRdb copy of this immuneACCESS table, which keeps in-frame sequences only. Checked studies attribute under half of the gap to unresolved V genes and leave the rest unexplained. That table furnishes V, J and clone size, whereas the DNA furnished D and trimming. The sample table lists around 450,000 clones, around 87% of them with a count of one. The ten largest clones represent roughly 0.7% of the sample.

Enrolling through a virtual design, the prospective study's participants ranged in age from roughly 18 to 95 years and lived across 24 United States geographic areas. Cohort assignment in the prospective study relied on participant-reported clinical history from a screening survey and a study questionnaire. ImmuneRACE Cohort 3 recovered participants were defined by two consecutive negative NP/OP PCR tests, healthcare professional clearance, or symptom resolution. In the prospective study, whole blood, serum and a nasopharyngeal or oropharyngeal swab were collected from each participant by mobile phlebotomists. Prospective study participants could optionally give additional blood draws and questionnaires over an approximately two-month period. Before DNA extraction, blood samples from the prospective study were shipped at room temperature or frozen.

The sequenced sample consisted of PBMCs or T cells enriched from blood (not recorded which). The sequence was collected from a woman between 18 and 30 years old who had recovered from COVID-19. The rearranged segments are TRBV5-6 and TRBJ1-3, and possibly TRBD1, on 6 matching bases. CDR3 loop: CASSLARPDRYSGNTIYF. In nucleotides, the sequence is TGTGCCAGCAGCTTGGCCCGCCCCGACAGGTACTCTGGAAACACCATATATTTT.